A selection of T cell receptor beta chains follows, all from one sample in a study of identical twins. Each CDR3 protein is one row after TCRdb ran MiXCR on the 5' RACE reads. The table shows a few hundred thousand distinct CDR3 sequences, with approximately 10% occurring only once. These data were likewise used in another study, on yellow fever vaccine responses in identical twins.

The sequenced sample consisted of PBMCs. The receptors here all came from a woman aged 18-30 years in good health. The conserved cysteine and the conserved F or W are not part of the CDR3 here. The order of the fields is J gene, V gene, CDR3 protein.

TRBJ2-3 | TRBV7-6 | ASSPNPTDTQY
TRBJ2-1 | TRBV7-9 | ASSPWGLRESYNEHF
TRBJ2-1 | TRBV20-1 | SASGGSTLGEQF
TRBJ1-1 | TRBV20-1 | SARAPDRGRISRAF
TRBJ2-2 | TRBV4-3 | ASSQEVPTGELF
TRBJ1-2 | TRBV29-1 | SVADRDNNYGYT
TRBJ2-3 | TRBV9 | ASSPRYTDTQY
TRBJ2-5 | TRBV18 | ASSQRQGGETQY
TRBJ2-1 | TRBV7-2 | ASSLAGGGSPGEQF
TRBJ2-7 | TRBV6-5 | ASSYRQGFSSEQY
TRBJ2-3 | TRBV7-9 | ASSLVAGDLDTQY
TRBJ1-1 | TRBV18 | ASSGGTGGDTEAF
TRBJ2-7 | TRBV29-1 | SVLSGALYEQY
TRBJ2-2 | TRBV15 | ATSRDRGNTGELF
TRBJ1-1 | TRBV12-3/TRBV12-4 | ASRTGAEAF
TRBJ2-7 | TRBV28 | ASGGVESSYEQY